The 18 T cell receptor beta chains given below trace back to one sample, sequenced in a study of cytomegalovirus exposure and HLA in healthy donors. PCR was performed using 60 Vbeta and 13 Jbeta primers. Generated by immunoSEQ multiplex PCR, the TCRdb table keeps only in-frame clones and is missing some. The sample totals 190,000 or so clones. The sample taken for sequencing was PBMCs. These receptors were obtained from a boy under 18 in good health and CMV-seronegative.

This chain links TRBV2 with TRBJ1-2, with TRBD1 identical over 8 bases. This CDR3 is 13 amino acids long. CDR1 is SNHLY, CDR2 FYNNEI, per germline. The V segment lost 4 bases and the J segment 8 bases; nucleotides outside the gene matches: 6. CDR3 nucleotides: TGTGCCAGCAGTGTCGGACAGGGCAGGGGCTACACCTTC. Translating it yields CASSVGQGRGYTF.

This chain uses TRBV7-2 with TRBJ1-2; D is unclear. Germline CDR1 is SGHTA and CDR2 is FQGNSA. CDR3 length: 15 residues. The V gene lost 1 base and the J gene lost 8 bases, with 17 bases spanning the gap. CDR3 DNA: TGTGCCAGCAGCTTAGTTGCTATCTTTGAGGGAGGCTACACCTTC. This encodes CASSLVAIFEGGYTF.

The chain has TRBV19 and TRBJ2-2; D is perhaps TRBD1 (5 bases). V lost 0 bases and J lost 3, with 11 bases in between. Germline assignment: CDR1 LNHDA and CDR2 SQIVND (reference sequence). This CDR3 has 16 amino acids. CDR3 sequence reads: CASSIDLQAYTGELFF. CDR3 coding DNA: TGTGCCAGTAGTATAGATCTACAGGCCTACACCGGGGAGCTGTTTTTT.

V gene TRBV5-6 combines with J gene TRBJ1-5, with D uncertain. Germline lookup yields CDR1 SGHDT and CDR2 YYEEEE. The CDR3 consists of 15 residues. V was clipped by 0 bases and J by 0 bases, with 7 bases between them. The CDR3: CASSLAENSNQPQHF. CDR3 coding DNA: TGTGCCAGCAGCTTGGCGGAGAATAGCAATCAGCCCCAGCATTTT.

V usage is TRBV6-5 and J usage is TRBJ1-2; the D is unclear. CDR1 is MNHEY, CDR2 SVGAGI, per germline. This CDR3 has 14 amino acids. V was cut by 6 bases and J by 3 bases, with 14 bases left in between. CDR3 DNA sequence: TGTGCCAGCAGAAATTCATTCGGGGACTATGGCTACACCTTC. It translates to CASRNSFGDYGYTF.

The V gene is TRBV11-2, the J gene TRBJ1-1, with D possibly matching TRBD1 (5 bases). This CDR3 has 13 amino acids. The V end was cut by 2 bases, the J end by 6 bases, with 10 bases between. Germline assignment: CDR1 SGHAT and CDR2 FQNNGV. DNA of the CDR3: TGTGCCAGCAGCTTAAGGGGTGGCTCTGAAGCTTTCTTT. This encodes CASSLRGGSEAFF.

The V call is TRBV6-5, the J call TRBJ1-2, with D maybe TRBD1 (6 bases). The CDR3 contains 15 residues. V shed 2 bases and J shed 7 bases, with 17 bases lying between them. Germline values: CDR1 MNHEY, CDR2 SVGAGI. CDR3: CASSYRQGTGGGYTF. For the CDR3, the DNA is TGTGCCAGCAGTTACAGGCAGGGGACGGGAGGTGGCTACACCTTC.

V usage is TRBV5-1 and J usage is TRBJ2-1; 8 bases fit TRBD2. The germline gives CDR1 SGHRS, CDR2 YFSETQ. The CDR3 contains 15 residues. Trimming took 2 bases from V and 9 from J; bases not matched to a gene: 10. The CDR3 DNA follows: TGCGCCAGCAGCTTAGGGAGCGGGGGCAGGATTGAGCAGTTCTTC. It is translated as CASSLGSGGRIEQFF.

The J gene is TRBJ2-5, the V gene TRBV5-6; the match to TRBD2 covers 9 bases. Germline lookup yields CDR1 SGHDT and CDR2 YYEEEE. This CDR3 contains 17 residues. Unmatched junction bases numbered 13, after V lost 2 bases and J lost 5 bases. CDR3 DNA: TGTGCCAGCAGCTTAGTGGGACTAGCTCGGGCTAAGGAGACCCAGTACTTC. Its translation is CASSLVGLARAKETQYF.

The CDR3 loop is CASSQYGLNTEAFF. CDR3 bases: TGTGCCAGCAGCCAATACGGACTAAACACTGAAGCTTTCTTT. The genes are TRBV14 and TRBJ1-1; no reliable D call. Germline V CDR1 and CDR2: SGHDN, FVKESK. The CDR3 totals 14 residues. The germline V and J ends were trimmed by 2 bases and 2 bases, with 9 bases remaining between them.

J is TRBJ1-4 and V is TRBV18, with a possible D match to TRBD1 (5 bases). This CDR3 region has 15 residues. V was clipped by 0 bases and J by 7 bases, with 12 bases between them. The germline V gene has CDR1 KGHSH and CDR2 LQKENI. The CDR3 DNA reads as TGTGCCAGCTCACCACCTATGCAGGGAAGTGAAAAACTGTTTTTT. Translated, it gives CASSPPMQGSEKLFF.

V and J are TRBV9 and TRBJ1-1, with 10 bases that match TRBD1. The V and J ends lost 3 bases and 3 bases, in that order; junction bases with no gene match: 5. This CDR3 has 15 amino acids. CDR1 is SGDLS, CDR2 YYNGEE, per germline. The CDR3 coding sequence is TGTGCCAGCAGCGAGGGGACAGGGGCATACACTGAAGCTTTCTTT. Protein product: CASSEGTGAYTEAFF.

On this clone itself: This sample includes further DNA sequences coding for the same CDR3. The chain recombines TRBV9 with TRBJ2-5, with TRBD1 matching over 11 bases. The CDR3 extends over 15 amino acids. J lost 1 base, V lost 3 bases, and 2 bases had no gene match. Germline CDR1 reads SGDLS; CDR2 reads YYNGEE. The CDR3 sequence: CASSEGQGVQETQYF. As DNA, the CDR3 is TGTGCCAGCAGCGAGGGACAGGGGGTCCAAGAGACCCAGTACTTC.

The J gene is TRBJ2-7, the V gene TRBV7-3, with 9 bases lining up with TRBD2. Germline V gene lookup returns CDR1 SGHTA and CDR2 FQGTGA. The V gene end was trimmed by 0 bases and the J gene end by 4 bases; junction bases not matched to a gene: 7. CDR3 length: 16 amino acids. The CDR3 is CASSLTRTSGQYEQYF. The CDR3 DNA reads as TGTGCCAGCAGCTTAACCCGCACTAGCGGGCAGTACGAGCAGTACTTC.

J is TRBJ2-3 and V is TRBV6-1; 9 nucleotides agree with TRBD2. The CDR3 contains 15 residues. Germline V gives CDR1 MNHNS, CDR2 SASEGT. J was trimmed by 1 base and V by 1 base; bases with no gene match: 0. CDR3 region: CASSEERGGTDTQYF. Here the CDR3 DNA reads TGTGCCAGCAGTGAAGAGCGGGGGGGCACAGATACGCAGTATTTT.

V and J are TRBV5-4 and TRBJ1-5, with no clear D. Germline V gene lookup returns CDR1 SGHNT and CDR2 YYREEE (reference sequence). CDR3 size: 15 residues. Deletions cut 0 bases from V and 5 bases from J, with 12 bases between. As DNA, the CDR3 is TGTGCCAGCAGCTTGGGTCCAGGTGGTTATCAGCCCCAGCATTTT. Translating gives CASSLGPGGYQPQHF.

The chain couples TRBV28 to TRBJ2-1; no definite D call. Germline V gene lookup returns CDR1 MDHEN and CDR2 SYDVKM. This CDR3 is built from 13 residues. The V end lost 7 bases, the J end lost 8 bases, and 15 bases lay between the germline ends. CDR3 in DNA: TGTGCCAGCACCCCCCTATTATTCGATGAGCAGTTCTTC. Encoded protein: CASTPLLFDEQFF.

V and J are TRBV4-2 and TRBJ2-3, with TRBD1 as a possible D gene (7 bases). The V end was cut by 4 bases, the J end by 0 bases, with 17 bases between. CDR3 size: 17 residues. Germline V CDR1 and CDR2: LGHNA, YNFKEQ. The CDR3 is CASSPGGWGGSTDTQYF. DNA for the CDR3: TGTGCCAGCAGCCCAGGGGGGTGGGGCGGAAGCACAGATACGCAGTATTTT.